These 16 T cell receptor beta chains came from one sample sequenced in a study of identical twins. A single record per CDR3 protein comes from TCRdb applying MiXCR to the 5' RACE reads. This table holds around 95,000 distinct CDR3 sequences, less than 6.5% found once. Input material: memory T cells sorted from blood. The receptors originated from a woman aged 45-59 years in good health.

This clonotype was seen repeatedly, ten times or more. This chain joins TRBV25-1 and TRBJ1-6; weak D call: TRBD1 (5 bases). The CDR3 spans 17 residues. V lost 4 bases to trimming and J lost 0 bases, with 13 bases between them. CDR1 and CDR2 from the germline V gene are MGHDK and SYGVNS. CDR3 sequence reads: CASSGVMGTSYNSPLHF. For the CDR3, the DNA is TGTGCCAGCAGTGGGGTCATGGGGACCTCCTATAATTCACCCCTCCACTTT.

This clonotype is medium-sized within its sample. This chain uses TRBV7-2 with TRBJ2-1; TRBD1 or TRBD2 may be the D gene (6 bases each). The CDR3 is 16 amino acids. Germline V gene data show CDR1 as SGHTA and CDR2 as FQGNSA. V lost 5 bases and J lost 6, with 20 bases in between. This CDR3 reads CASSQVGGHVGNEQFF. The CDR3 DNA is TGTGCCAGCAGCCAAGTAGGGGGGCATGTAGGCAATGAGCAGTTCTTC.

This clonotype was detected ten times or more. The CDR3 reads CASSFFSSYNEQFF. In DNA form, the CDR3 reads TGTGCCAGCAGTTTCTTTAGTTCCTACAATGAGCAGTTCTTC. The chain employs TRBV27 and TRBJ2-1, with unresolved D. V was clipped by 3 bases and J by 1 base, with 7 bases between them. This CDR3 is built from 14 residues. Germline assignment: CDR1 MNHEY and CDR2 SMNVEV (reference sequence).

Only a few counts were recorded for this clonotype. The chain links TRBV2 to TRBJ1-2; 9 nucleotides agree with TRBD1. Per the germline V gene, CDR1 is SNHLY and CDR2 is FYNNEI. Trimming cost V 6 bases and J 4 bases; bases outside gene matches: 6. The CDR3 sequence is 14 residues long. CDR3 DNA sequence: TGTGCCAGCAGCTTAACGGGACAGGGCTATGGCTACACCTTC. Its translation is CASSLTGQGYGYTF.

This clonotype has a count of ten or more. The rearrangement links TRBV7-6 to TRBJ2-3, with D tentatively TRBD1 (6 bases). The CDR3 is made up of 14 amino acids. V was shortened by 8 bases and J by 6 bases, with 18 bases between the two germline ends. Germline values: CDR1 SGHVS, CDR2 FNYEAQ. The CDR3 loop is CASQLRGFGDTQYF. As DNA, the CDR3 is TGTGCCAGCCAGCTTAGGGGGTTTGGGGATACGCAGTATTTT.

This clonotype turned up a few times. A much bigger clone sits one base away, suggesting this may be a read error. CDR3 sequence: CASNWYSGETGELFF. In nucleotides, the CDR3 is TGTGCCAGCAATTGGTACTCCGGGGAGACCGGGGAGCTGTTTTTT. The chain combines TRBV6-1 with TRBJ2-2, with D tentatively TRBD2 (5 bases). This CDR3 has 15 amino acids. V lost 7 bases and J lost 5, with 17 bases in between. Germline values: CDR1 MNHNS, CDR2 SASEGT.

This chain joins TRBV12-3 or TRBV12-4 and TRBJ2-3, with unresolved D. The CDR3 runs 13 residues. V lost 4 bases and J 2 bases, leaving 7 bases between the germline ends. The CDR3 spells CASSWTYTDTQYF. CDR3 nucleotide sequence: TGTGCCAGCAGTTGGACCTACACAGATACGCAGTATTTT.

This clonotype was seen repeatedly, ten times or more. The chain has TRBV27 and TRBJ1-2, with TRBD1 matching over 9 bases. V dropped 7 bases and J dropped 6; count of bases not matched to a gene: 24. The CDR3 has 19 residues. Germline lookup yields CDR1 MNHEY and CDR2 SMNVEV (reference sequence). This CDR3 reads CASNQSSWGQGRNGNGYTF. The CDR3 region has the DNA TGTGCCAGCAACCAAAGTAGTTGGGGACAGGGAAGGAATGGGAATGGCTACACCTTC.

This clonotype was detected only a few times. The chain employs TRBV20-1 and TRBJ1-1; D unresolved. Germline values: CDR1 DFQATT, CDR2 SNEGSKA (reference sequence). This CDR3 comprises 12 residues. Trimming took off 5 bases at V and 3 bases at J, with 10 bases between the two ends. The CDR3 DNA follows: TGCAGTGCTTGGTCCTGGGACACTGAAGCTTTCTTT. Protein: CSAWSWDTEAFF.

This clonotype was seen at least ten times. The chain couples TRBV20-1 to TRBJ2-5, with 7 positions matching TRBD2. There are 14 residues in the CDR3. Germline V lookup: CDR1 DFQATT, CDR2 SNEGSKA (reference sequence). V shed 3 bases and J 4 bases; nucleotides not matched to a gene: 8. CDR3 sequence reads: CSASKGGSGETQYF. In DNA, the CDR3 is TGCAGTGCTAGTAAGGGCGGGAGTGGAGAGACCCAGTACTTC.

This rearrangement joins TRBV20-1 to TRBJ1-5; no definite D call. V was cut by 7 bases and J by 2 bases, with 12 bases left in between. This CDR3 spans 13 amino acids. CDR1 is DFQATT and CDR2 is SNEGSKA in the germline V gene (reference sequence). The CDR3, as DNA: TGCAGTGGCCAGGAGTCCGGCAATCAGCCCCAGCATTTT. It specifies CSGQESGNQPQHF.

This clonotype showed up many times. The conserved phenylalanine or tryptophan normally closing the CDR3 is absent here, so this likely arose from a read error. It is unclear where the CDR3 begins or ends on the DNA, so no DNA is shown, and the CDR3 is as TCRdb lists it. J is TRBJ2-7 and V is TRBV3-1; the table's D call, TRBD2, has no DNA check behind it. Inclusive of both ends, the CDR3 amounts to 12 amino acids. Per the germline V gene, CDR1 is LGHDT and CDR2 is YNNKEL (reference sequence). CDR3 sequence: CASSQNLAGLFL.

This clonotype has at least ten counts. The chain carries TRBV20-1 and TRBJ2-5, with TRBD2 matching 9 bases. Germline V CDR1 and CDR2: DFQATT, SNEGSKA (reference sequence). The CDR3 has 15 amino acids. Trimming at V came to 1 base and at J to 10 bases, leaving 13 bases not matched to a gene. The DNA for the CDR3 is TGCAGTGCTAGAGTTTTCCCCCAGCGGGAGGTTTTCCAGTACTTC. As protein: CSARVFPQREVFQYF.

This clonotype was seen repeatedly, ten times or more. The chain links TRBV5-1 to TRBJ1-2; TRBD1 is a possible D gene (5 bases). The CDR3 has 14 amino acids. V was clipped by 5 bases and J by 2 bases, with 13 bases between them. Germline V lookup: CDR1 SGHRS, CDR2 YFSETQ. The CDR3 loop reads CASRPDSANYGYTF. CDR3 nucleotides: TGCGCCAGCAGGCCCGACAGCGCCAACTATGGCTACACCTTC.

This clonotype was observed many times. The CDR3 sequence: CASSQVFGGRIEQFF. As DNA, the CDR3 is TGTGCCAGCAGCCAAGTGTTTGGCGGGAGAATTGAGCAGTTCTTC. The chain employs TRBV14 and TRBJ2-1, with 7 bases lining up with TRBD2. The germline gives CDR1 SGHDN, CDR2 FVKESK. J was trimmed by 9 bases and V by 1 base; bases with no gene match: 9. There are 15 residues in the CDR3.

This clonotype was counted a few times. The chain couples TRBV28 to TRBJ2-1, with 11 bases that match TRBD2. V gave up 6 bases and J gave up 13 bases; unmatched junction bases: 11. Germline loops: CDR1 MDHEN, CDR2 SYDVKM. This CDR3 has 14 amino acids. The CDR3 reads CASRNIAGGPVQFF. CDR3 nucleotide sequence: TGTGCCAGCAGGAATATAGCGGGAGGGCCGGTCCAGTTCTTC.